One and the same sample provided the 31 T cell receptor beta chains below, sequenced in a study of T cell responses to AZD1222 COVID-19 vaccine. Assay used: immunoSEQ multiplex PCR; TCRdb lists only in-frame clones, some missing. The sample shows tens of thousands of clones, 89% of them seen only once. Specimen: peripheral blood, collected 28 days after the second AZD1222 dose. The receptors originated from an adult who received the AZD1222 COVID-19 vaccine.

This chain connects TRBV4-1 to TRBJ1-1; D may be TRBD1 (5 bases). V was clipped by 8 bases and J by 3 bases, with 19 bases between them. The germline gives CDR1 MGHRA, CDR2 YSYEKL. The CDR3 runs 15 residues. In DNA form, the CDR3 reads TGCGCCAGCCGCCCGTCTCTCGGGGGGGACACTGAAGCTTTCTTT. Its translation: CASRPSLGGDTEAFF.

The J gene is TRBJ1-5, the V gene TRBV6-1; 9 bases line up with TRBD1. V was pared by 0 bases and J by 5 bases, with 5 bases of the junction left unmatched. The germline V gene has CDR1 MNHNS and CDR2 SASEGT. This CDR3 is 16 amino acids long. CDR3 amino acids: CASSEARRTGDQPQHF. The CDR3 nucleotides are TGTGCCAGCAGTGAAGCAAGGAGGACAGGGGATCAGCCCCAGCATTTT.

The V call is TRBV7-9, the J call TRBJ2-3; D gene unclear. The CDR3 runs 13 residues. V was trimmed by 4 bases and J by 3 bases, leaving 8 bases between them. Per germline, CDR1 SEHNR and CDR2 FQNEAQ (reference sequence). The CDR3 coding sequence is TGTGCCAGCAGCTCGACCAGAACAGATACGCAGTATTTT. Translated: CASSSTRTDTQYF.

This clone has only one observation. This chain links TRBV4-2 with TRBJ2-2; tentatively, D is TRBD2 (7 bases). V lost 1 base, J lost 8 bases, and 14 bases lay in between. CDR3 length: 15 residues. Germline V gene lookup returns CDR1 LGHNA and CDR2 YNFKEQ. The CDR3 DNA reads TGTGCCAGCAGCCAAGTTGGCGGGGGCGATGGGGAGCTGTTTTTT. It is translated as CASSQVGGGDGELFF.

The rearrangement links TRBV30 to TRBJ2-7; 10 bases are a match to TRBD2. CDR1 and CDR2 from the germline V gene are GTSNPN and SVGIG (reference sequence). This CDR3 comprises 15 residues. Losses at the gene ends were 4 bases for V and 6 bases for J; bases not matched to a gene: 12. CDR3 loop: CAWTFKPSGSGEQYF. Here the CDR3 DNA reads TGTGCCTGGACCTTCAAACCTAGCGGGAGCGGCGAGCAGTACTTC.

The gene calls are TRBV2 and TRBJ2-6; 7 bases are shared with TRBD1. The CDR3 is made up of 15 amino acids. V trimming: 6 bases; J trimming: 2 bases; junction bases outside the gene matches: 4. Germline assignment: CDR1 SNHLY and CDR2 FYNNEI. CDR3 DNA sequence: TGTGCCAGCAGCCTTCAGGGGGCTGGGGCCAACGTCCTGACTTTC. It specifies CASSLQGAGANVLTF. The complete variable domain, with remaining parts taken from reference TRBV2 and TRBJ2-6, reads EPEVTQTPSHQVTQMGQEVILRCVPISNHLYFYWYRQILGQKVEFLVSFYNNEISEKSEIFDDQFSVERPDGSNFTLKIRSTKLEDSAMYFCASSLQGAGANVLTFGAGSRLTVL.

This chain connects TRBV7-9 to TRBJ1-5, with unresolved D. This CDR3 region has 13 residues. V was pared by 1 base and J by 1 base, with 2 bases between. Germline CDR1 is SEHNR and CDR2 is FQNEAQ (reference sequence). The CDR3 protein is CASSLDSNQPQHF. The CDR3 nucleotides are TGTGCCAGCAGCTTAGACAGCAATCAGCCCCAGCATTTT. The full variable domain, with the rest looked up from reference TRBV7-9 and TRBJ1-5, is DTGVSQNPRHKITKRGQNVTFRCDPISEHNRLYWYRQTLGQGPEFLTYFQNEAQLEKSRLLSDRFSAERPKGSFSTLEIQRTEQGDSAMYLCASSLDSNQPQHFGDGTRLSIL.

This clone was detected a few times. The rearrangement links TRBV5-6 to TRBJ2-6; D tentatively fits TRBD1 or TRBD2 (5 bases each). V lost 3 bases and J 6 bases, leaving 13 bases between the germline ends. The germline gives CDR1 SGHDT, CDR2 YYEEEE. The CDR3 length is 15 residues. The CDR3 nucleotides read TGTGCCAGCAGCTCACCAGGGCGGGTGGCCAACGTCCTGACTTTC. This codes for CASSSPGRVANVLTF.

The CDR3 reads CASSPRTASSGNTIYF. For the CDR3, the DNA is TGTGCCAGCAGCCCGCGGACGGCTTCCTCTGGAAACACCATATATTTT. The rearrangement joins TRBV11-2 to TRBJ1-3; D uncertain. The germline V gene has CDR1 SGHAT and CDR2 FQNNGV. V was cut by 5 bases and J by 0 bases, with 14 bases left in between. This CDR3 spans 16 amino acids.

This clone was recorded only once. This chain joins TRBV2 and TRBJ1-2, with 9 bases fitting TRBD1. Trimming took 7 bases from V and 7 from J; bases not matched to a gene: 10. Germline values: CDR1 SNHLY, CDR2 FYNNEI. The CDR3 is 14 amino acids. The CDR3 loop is CASTRDRGTGGYTF. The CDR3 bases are TGTGCCAGCACCAGAGACAGGGGGACGGGTGGCTACACCTTC.

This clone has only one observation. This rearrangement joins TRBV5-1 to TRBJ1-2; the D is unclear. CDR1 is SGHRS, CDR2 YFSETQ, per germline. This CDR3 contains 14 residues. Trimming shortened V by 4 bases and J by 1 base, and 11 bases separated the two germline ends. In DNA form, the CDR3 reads TGCGCCAGCAGCGCGGAGGCCGTTAACTATGGCTACACCTTC. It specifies CASSAEAVNYGYTF. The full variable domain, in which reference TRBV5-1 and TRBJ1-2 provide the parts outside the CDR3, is KAGVTQTPRYLIKTRGQQVTLSCSPISGHRSVSWYQQTPGQGLQFLFEYFSETQRNKGNFPGRFSGRQFSNSRSEMNVSTLELGDSALYLCASSAEAVNYGYTFGSGTRLTVV.

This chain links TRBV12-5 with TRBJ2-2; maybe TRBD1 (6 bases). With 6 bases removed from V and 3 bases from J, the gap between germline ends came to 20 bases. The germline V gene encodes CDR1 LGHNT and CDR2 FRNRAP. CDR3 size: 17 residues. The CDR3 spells CASGRGTWGTDTGELFF. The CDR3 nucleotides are TGTGCTAGTGGGCGTGGGACATGGGGGACGGACACCGGGGAGCTGTTTTTT.

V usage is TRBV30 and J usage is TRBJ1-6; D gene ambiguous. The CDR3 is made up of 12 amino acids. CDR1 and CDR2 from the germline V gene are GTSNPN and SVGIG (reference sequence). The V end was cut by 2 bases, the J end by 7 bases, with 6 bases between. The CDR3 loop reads CAWSTMNSPLHF. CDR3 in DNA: TGTGCCTGGAGTACGATGAATTCACCCCTCCACTTT.

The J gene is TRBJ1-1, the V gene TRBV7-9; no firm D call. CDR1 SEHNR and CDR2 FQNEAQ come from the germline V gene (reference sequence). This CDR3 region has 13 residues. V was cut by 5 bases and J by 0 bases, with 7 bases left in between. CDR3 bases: TGTGCCAGCAGCCAAAATATGAACACTGAAGCTTTCTTT. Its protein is CASSQNMNTEAFF.

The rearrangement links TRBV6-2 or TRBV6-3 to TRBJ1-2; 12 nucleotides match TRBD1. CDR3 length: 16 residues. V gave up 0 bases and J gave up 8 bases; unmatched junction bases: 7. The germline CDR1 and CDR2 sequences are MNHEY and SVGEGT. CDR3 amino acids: CASSYSGQGALGGYTF. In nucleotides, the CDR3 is TGTGCCAGCAGTTACTCGGGACAGGGGGCGCTCGGAGGCTACACCTTC.

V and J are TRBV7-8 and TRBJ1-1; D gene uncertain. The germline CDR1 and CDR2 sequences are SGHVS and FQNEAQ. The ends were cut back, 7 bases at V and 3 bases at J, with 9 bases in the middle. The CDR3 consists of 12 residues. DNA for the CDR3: TGTGCCAGCAAAAGAATGGACACTGAAGCTTTCTTT. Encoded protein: CASKRMDTEAFF.

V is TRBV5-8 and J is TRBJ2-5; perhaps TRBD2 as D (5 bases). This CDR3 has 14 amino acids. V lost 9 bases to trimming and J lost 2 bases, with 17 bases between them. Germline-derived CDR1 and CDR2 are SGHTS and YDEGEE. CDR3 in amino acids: CAIIRFGEQETQYF. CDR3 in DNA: TGTGCCATCATAAGGTTCGGGGAGCAAGAGACCCAGTACTTC.

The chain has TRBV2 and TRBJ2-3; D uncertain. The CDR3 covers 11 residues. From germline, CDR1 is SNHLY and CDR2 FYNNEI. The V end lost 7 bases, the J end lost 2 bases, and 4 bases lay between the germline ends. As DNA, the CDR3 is TGTGCCAGCATCCTCACAGATACGCAGTATTTT. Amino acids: CASILTDTQYF.

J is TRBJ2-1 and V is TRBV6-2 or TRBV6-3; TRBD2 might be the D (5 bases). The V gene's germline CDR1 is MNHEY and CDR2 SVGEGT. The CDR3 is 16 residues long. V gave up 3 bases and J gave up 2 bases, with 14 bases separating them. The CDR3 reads CASSYSATTPYNEQFF. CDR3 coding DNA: TGTGCCAGCAGTTATTCGGCGACTACACCCTACAATGAGCAGTTCTTC.

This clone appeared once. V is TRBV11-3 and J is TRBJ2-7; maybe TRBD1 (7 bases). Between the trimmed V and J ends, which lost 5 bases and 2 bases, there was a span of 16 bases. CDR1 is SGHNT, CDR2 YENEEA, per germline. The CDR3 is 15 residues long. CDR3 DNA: TGTGCCAGCAGCAAGGGACAGCGGGCTACCTACGAGCAGTACTTC. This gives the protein CASSKGQRATYEQYF.

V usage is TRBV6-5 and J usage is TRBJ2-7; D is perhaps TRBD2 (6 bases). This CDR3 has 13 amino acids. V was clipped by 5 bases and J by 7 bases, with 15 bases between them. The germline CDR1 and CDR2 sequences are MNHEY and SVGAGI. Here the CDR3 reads CASSPTGRGEQYF. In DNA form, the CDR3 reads TGTGCCAGCAGTCCCACCGGGAGAGGGGAGCAGTACTTC.

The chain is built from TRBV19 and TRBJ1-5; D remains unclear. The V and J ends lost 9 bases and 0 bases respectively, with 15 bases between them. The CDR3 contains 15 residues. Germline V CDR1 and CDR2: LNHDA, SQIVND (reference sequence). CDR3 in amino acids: CARWQARYSNQPQHF. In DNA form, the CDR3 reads TGTGCCAGGTGGCAGGCCCGATATAGCAATCAGCCCCAGCATTTT. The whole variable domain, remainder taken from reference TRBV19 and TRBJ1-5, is DGGITQSPKYLFRKEGQNVTLSCEQNLNHDAMYWYRQDPGQGLRLIYYSQIVNDFQKGDIAEGYSVSREKKESFPLTVTSAQKNPTAFYLCARWQARYSNQPQHFGDGTRLSIL.

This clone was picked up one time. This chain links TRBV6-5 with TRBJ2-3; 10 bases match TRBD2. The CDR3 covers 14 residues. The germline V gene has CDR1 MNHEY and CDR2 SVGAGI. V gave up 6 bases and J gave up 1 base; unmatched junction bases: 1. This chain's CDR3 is CASRAGGGTDTQYF. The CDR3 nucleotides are TGTGCCAGCAGAGCGGGAGGGGGCACAGATACGCAGTATTTT.

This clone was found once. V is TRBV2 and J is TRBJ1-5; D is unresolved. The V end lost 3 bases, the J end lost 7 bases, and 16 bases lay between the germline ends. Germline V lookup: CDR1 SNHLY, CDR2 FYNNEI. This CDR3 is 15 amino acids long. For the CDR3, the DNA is TGTGCCAGCAGTGAGGAGGGAAACTTAGGACAGCCCCAGCATTTT. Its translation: CASSEEGNLGQPQHF. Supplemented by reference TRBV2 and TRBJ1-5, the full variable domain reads EPEVTQTPSHQVTQMGQEVILRCVPISNHLYFYWYRQILGQKVEFLVSFYNNEISEKSEIFDDQFSVERPDGSNFTLKIRSTKLEDSAMYFCASSEEGNLGQPQHFGDGTRLSIL.

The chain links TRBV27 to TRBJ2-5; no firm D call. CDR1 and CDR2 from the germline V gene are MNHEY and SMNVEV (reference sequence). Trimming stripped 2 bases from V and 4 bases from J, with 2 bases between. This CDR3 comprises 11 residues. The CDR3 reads CASSLGETQYF. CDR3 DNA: TGTGCCAGCAGTTTAGGAGAGACCCAGTACTTC.

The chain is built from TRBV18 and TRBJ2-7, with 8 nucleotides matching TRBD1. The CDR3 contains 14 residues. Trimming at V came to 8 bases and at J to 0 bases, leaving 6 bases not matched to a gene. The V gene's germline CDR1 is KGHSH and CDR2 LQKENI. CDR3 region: CASRTGGSSYEQYF. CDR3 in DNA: TGTGCCAGCCGAACAGGGGGGAGCTCCTACGAGCAGTACTTC. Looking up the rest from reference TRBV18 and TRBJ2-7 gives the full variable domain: NAGVMQNPRHLVRRRGQEARLRCSPMKGHSHVYWYRQLPEEGLKFMVYLQKENIIDESGMPKERFSAEFPKEGPSILRIQQVVRGDSAAYFCASRTGGSSYEQYFGPGTRLTVT.

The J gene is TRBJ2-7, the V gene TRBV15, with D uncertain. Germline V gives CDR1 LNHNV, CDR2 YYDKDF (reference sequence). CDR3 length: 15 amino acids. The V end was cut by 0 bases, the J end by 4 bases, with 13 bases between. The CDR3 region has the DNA TGTGCCACCAGCAGAGATTCCGTGGCCGGGTACGAGCAGTACTTC. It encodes CATSRDSVAGYEQYF.

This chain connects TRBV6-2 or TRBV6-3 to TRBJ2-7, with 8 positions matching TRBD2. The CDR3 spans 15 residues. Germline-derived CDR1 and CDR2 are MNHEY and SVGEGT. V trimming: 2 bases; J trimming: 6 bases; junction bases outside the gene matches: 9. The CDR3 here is CASSYRREVTLEQYF. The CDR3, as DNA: TGTGCCAGCAGTTACAGGCGGGAGGTCACCCTCGAGCAGTACTTC.

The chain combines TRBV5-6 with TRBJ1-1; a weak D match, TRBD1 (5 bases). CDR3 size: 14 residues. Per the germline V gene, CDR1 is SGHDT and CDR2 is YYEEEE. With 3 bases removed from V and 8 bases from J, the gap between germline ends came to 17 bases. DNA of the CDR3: TGTGCCAGCAGCTGGGGGTTTGCGGTTTTAGAAGCTTTCTTT. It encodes CASSWGFAVLEAFF.

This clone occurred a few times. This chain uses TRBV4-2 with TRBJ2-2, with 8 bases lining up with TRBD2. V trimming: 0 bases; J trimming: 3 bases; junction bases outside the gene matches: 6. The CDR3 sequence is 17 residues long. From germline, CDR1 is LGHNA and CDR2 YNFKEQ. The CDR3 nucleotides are TGTGCCAGCAGCCAAGATCGGGGGACTAGTGACACCGGGGAGCTGTTTTTT. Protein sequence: CASSQDRGTSDTGELFF.

The CDR3 protein is CASSRGLNTEAFF. The CDR3 bases are TGTGCCAGCAGTCGAGGGCTGAACACTGAAGCTTTCTTT. The rearrangement links TRBV12-3 or TRBV12-4 to TRBJ1-1; D uncertain. The CDR3 sequence is 13 residues long. V lost 5 bases and J 0 bases, leaving 7 bases between the germline ends.